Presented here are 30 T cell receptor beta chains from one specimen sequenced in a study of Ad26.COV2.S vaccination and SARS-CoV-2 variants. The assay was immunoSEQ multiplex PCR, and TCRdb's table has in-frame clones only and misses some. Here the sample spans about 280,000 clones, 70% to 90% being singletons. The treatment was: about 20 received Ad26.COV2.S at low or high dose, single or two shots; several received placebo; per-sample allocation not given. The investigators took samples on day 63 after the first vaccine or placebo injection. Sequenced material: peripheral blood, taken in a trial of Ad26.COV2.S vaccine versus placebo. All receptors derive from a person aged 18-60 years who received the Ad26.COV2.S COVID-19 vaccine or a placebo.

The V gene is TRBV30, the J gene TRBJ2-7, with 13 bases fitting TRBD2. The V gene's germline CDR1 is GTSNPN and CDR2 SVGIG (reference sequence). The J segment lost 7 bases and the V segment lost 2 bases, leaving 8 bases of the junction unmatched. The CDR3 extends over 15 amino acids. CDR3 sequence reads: CAWSPWTSGRGEQYF. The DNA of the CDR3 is TGTGCCTGGAGTCCCTGGACTAGCGGGAGAGGTGAGCAGTACTTC.

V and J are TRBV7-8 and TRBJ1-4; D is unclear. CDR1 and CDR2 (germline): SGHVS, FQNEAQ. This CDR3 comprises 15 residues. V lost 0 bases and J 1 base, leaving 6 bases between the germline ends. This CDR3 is CASSLAGETNEKLFF. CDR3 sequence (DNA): TGTGCCAGCAGCTTAGCCGGGGAAACTAATGAAAAACTGTTTTTT.

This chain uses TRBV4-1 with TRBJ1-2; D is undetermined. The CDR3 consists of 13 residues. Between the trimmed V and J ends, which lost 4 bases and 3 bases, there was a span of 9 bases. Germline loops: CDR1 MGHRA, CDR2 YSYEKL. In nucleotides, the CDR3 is TGCGCCAGCAGCCTAACTGATTACTATGGCTACACCTTC. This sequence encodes CASSLTDYYGYTF.

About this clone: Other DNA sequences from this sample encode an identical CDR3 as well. CDR3 in DNA: TGTGCCAGCAGCTTAGCAGGAGGATACTATGGCTACACCTTC. Translation gives CASSLAGGYYGYTF. V gene TRBV7-9 combines with J gene TRBJ1-2; D is ambiguous. The CDR3 is 14 amino acids. V lost 0 bases, J lost 3 bases, and 8 bases lay in between. The V gene's germline CDR1 is SEHNR and CDR2 FQNEAQ (reference sequence).

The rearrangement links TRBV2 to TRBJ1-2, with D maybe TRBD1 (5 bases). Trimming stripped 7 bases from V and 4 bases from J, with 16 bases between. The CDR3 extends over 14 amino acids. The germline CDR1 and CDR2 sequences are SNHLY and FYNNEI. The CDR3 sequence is CASTLFQGGYGYTF. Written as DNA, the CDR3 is TGTGCCAGCACTTTATTTCAGGGCGGCTATGGCTACACCTTC.

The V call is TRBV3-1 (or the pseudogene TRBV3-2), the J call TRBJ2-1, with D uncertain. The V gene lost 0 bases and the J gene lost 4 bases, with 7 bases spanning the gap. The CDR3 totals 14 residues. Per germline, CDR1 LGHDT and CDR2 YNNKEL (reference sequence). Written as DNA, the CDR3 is TGTGCCAGCAGCCAAGAGGGTAGATACAATGAGCAGTTCTTC. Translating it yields CASSQEGRYNEQFF.

The CDR3 protein is CASSLGRTEETQYF. CDR3 in DNA: TGCGCCAGCAGCTTGGGCCGGACAGAAGAGACCCAGTACTTC. The V call is TRBV5-1, the J call TRBJ2-5; perhaps TRBD1 as D (6 bases). V lost 0 bases and J 3 bases, leaving 9 bases between the germline ends. The CDR3 totals 14 residues. Germline-derived CDR1 and CDR2 are SGHRS and YFSETQ.

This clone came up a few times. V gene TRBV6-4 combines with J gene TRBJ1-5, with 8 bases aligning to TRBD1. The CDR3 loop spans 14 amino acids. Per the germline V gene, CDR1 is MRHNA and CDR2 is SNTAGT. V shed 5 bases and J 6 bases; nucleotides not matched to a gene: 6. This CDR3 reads CASSPDRGLQPQHF. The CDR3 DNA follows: TGTGCCAGCAGTCCAGACAGGGGACTTCAGCCCCAGCATTTT.

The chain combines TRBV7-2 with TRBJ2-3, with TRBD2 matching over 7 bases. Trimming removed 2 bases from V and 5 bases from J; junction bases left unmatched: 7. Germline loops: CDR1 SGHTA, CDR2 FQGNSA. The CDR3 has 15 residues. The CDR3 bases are TGTGCCAGCAGCTTACAGGCGGGAGTGGTAGATACGCAGTATTTT. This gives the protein CASSLQAGVVDTQYF. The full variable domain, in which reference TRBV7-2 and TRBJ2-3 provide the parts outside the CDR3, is GAGVSQSPSNKVTEKGKDVELRCDPISGHTALYWYRQSLGQGLEFLIYFQGNSAPDKSGLPSDRFSAERTGGSVSTLTIQRTQQEDSAVYLCASSLQAGVVDTQYFGPGTRLTVL.

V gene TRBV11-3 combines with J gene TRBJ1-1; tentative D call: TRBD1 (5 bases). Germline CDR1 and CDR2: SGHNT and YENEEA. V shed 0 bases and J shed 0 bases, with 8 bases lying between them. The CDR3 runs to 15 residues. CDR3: CASSLDAGLNTEAFF. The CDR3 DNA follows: TGTGCCAGCAGCTTAGACGCAGGGCTGAACACTGAAGCTTTCTTT.

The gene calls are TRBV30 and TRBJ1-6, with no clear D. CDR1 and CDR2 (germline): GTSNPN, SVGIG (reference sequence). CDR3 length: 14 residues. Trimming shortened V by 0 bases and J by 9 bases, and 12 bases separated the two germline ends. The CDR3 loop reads CAWSVDPKSSPLHF. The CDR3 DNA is TGTGCCTGGAGTGTAGACCCGAAATCTTCACCCCTCCACTTT.

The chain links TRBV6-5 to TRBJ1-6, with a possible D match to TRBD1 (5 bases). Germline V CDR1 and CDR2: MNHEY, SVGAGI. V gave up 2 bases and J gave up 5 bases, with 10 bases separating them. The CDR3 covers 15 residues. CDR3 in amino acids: CASSYPGPDNSPLHF. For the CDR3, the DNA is TGTGCCAGCAGTTACCCAGGGCCAGATAATTCACCCCTCCACTTT.

DNA for the CDR3: TGTGCCAGCAGCCAAGATAGGCGGGTTGCCTACAATGAGCAGTTCTTC. It encodes CASSQDRRVAYNEQFF. The chain recombines TRBV4-2 with TRBJ2-1, with TRBD2 as a possible D gene (5 bases). Trimming took 0 bases from V and 2 from J, leaving 11 bases between them. Looked up from germline, CDR1 is LGHNA and CDR2 is YNFKEQ. The CDR3 is 16 residues long.

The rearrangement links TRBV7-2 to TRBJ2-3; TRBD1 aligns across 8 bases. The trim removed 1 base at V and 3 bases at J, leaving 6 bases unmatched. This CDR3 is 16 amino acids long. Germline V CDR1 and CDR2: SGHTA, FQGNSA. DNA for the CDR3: TGTGCCAGCAGCTTAGGGCAGGGGGCGGGGACAGATACGCAGTATTTT. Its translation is CASSLGQGAGTDTQYF.

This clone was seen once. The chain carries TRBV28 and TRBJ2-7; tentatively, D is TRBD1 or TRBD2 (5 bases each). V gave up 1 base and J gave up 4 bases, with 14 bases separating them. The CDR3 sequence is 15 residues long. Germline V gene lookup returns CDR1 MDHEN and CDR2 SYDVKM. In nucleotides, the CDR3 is TGTGCCAGCAGTTTATCTGGGGGTTCCGGTTACGAGCAGTACTTC. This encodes CASSLSGGSGYEQYF.

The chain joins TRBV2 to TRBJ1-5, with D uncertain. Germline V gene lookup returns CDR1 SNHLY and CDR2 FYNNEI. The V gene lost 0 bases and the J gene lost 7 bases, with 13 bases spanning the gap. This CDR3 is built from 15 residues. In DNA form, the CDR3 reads TGTGCCAGCAGTGAAGCCGGCCGCTCTTGGCAGCCCCAGCATTTT. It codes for CASSEAGRSWQPQHF.

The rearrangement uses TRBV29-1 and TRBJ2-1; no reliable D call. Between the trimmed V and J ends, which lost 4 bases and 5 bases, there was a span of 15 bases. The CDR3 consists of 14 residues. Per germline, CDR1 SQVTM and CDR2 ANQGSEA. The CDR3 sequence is CSVVGLIQNNEQFF. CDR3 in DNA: TGCAGCGTTGTAGGTCTAATCCAAAACAATGAGCAGTTCTTC.

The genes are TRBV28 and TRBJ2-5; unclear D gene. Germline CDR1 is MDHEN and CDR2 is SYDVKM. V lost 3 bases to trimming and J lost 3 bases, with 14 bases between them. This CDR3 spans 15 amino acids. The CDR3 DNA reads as TGTGCCAGCAGTTTGTTTGGCCAAGCGAAAGAGACCCAGTACTTC. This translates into CASSLFGQAKETQYF.

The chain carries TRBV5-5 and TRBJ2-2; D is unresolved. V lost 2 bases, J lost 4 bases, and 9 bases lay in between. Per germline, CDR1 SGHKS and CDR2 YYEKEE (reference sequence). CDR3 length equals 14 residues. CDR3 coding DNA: TGTGCCAGCAGCTTCTTTCCTGGCACCGGGGAGCTGTTTTTT. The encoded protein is CASSFFPGTGELFF.

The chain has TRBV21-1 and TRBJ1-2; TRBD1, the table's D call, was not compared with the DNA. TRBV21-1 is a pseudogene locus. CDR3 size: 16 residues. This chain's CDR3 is CASSYQIEGAGYGYTF. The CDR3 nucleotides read TGTGCCAGCAGCTACCAAATAGAGGGGGCTGGCTATGGCTACACCTTC.

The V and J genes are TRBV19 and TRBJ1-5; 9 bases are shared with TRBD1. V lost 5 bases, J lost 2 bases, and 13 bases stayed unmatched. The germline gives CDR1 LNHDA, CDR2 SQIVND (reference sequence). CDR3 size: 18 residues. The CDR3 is CASSPHWGQGFGNQPQHF. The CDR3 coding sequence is TGTGCCAGTAGTCCGCACTGGGGACAGGGATTCGGCAATCAGCCCCAGCATTTT. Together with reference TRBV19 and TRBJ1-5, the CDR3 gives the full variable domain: DGGITQSPKYLFRKEGQNVTLSCEQNLNHDAMYWYRQDPGQGLRLIYYSQIVNDFQKGDIAEGYSVSREKKESFPLTVTSAQKNPTAFYLCASSPHWGQGFGNQPQHFGDGTRLSIL.

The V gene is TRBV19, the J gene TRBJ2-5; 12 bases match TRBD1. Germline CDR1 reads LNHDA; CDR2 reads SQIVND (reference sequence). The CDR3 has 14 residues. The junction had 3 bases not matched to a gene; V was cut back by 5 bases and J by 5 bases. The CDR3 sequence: CASSGDRGLETQYF. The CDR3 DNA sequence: TGTGCCAGTAGTGGGGACAGGGGGCTCGAGACCCAGTACTTC.

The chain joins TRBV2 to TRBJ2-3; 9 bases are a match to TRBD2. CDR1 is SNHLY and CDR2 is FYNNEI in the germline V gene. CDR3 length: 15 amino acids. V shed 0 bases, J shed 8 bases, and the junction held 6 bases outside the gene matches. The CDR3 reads CASSEALAGAGTQYF. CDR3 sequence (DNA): TGTGCCAGCAGTGAAGCGTTAGCGGGAGCGGGTACGCAGTATTTT.

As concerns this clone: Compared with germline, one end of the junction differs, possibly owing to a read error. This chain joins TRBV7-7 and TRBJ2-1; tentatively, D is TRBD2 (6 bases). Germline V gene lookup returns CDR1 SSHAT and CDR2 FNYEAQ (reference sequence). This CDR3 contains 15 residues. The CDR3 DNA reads TGTGCTAGCAGCTCAGGGACTGCTCCTTACAATGAGCAGTTCTTC. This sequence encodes CASSSGTAPYNEQFF.

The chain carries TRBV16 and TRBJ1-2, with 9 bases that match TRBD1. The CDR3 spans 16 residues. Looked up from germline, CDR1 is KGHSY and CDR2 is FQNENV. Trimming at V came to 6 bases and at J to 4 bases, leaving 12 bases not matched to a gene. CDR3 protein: CASRGQGPSQSYGYTF. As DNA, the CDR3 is TGTGCCAGCAGGGGACAGGGCCCTTCCCAATCCTATGGCTACACCTTC.

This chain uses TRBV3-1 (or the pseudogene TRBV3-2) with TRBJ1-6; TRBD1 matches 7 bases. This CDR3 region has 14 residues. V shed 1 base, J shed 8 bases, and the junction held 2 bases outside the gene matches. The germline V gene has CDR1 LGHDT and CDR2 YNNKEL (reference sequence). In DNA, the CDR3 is TGTGCCAGCAGCCAAGGGGACAGCGATTCACCCCTCCACTTT. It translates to CASSQGDSDSPLHF.

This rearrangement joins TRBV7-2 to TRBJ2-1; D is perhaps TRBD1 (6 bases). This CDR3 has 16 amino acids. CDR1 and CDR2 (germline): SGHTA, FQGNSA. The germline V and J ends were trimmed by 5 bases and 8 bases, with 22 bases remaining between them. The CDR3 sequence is CASSPRQARGTDEQFF. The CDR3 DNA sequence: TGTGCCAGCAGCCCGCGACAGGCCCGCGGTACTGATGAGCAGTTCTTC. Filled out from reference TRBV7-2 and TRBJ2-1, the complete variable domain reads GAGVSQSPSNKVTEKGKDVELRCDPISGHTALYWYRQSLGQGLEFLIYFQGNSAPDKSGLPSDRFSAERTGGSVSTLTIQRTQQEDSAVYLCASSPRQARGTDEQFFGPGTRLTVL.

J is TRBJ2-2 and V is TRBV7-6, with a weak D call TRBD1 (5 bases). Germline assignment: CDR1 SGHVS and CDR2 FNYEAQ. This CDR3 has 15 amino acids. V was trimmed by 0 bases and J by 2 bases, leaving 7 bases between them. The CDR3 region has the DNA TGTGCCAGCAGCTTAGCGGGGCTTAACACCGGGGAGCTGTTTTTT. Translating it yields CASSLAGLNTGELFF.

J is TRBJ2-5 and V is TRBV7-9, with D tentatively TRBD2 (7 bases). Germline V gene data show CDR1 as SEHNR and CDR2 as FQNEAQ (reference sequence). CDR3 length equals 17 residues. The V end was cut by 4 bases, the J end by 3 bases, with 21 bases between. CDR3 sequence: CASSSSVGLGGKETQYF. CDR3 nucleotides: TGTGCCAGCAGCTCTTCGGTCGGACTAGGGGGAAAAGAGACCCAGTACTTC.

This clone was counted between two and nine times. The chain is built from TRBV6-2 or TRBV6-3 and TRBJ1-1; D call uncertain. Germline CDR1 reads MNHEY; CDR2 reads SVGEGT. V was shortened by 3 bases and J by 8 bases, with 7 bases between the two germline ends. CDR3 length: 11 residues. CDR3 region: CASSYRAEAFF. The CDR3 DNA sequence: TGTGCCAGCAGTTATAGGGCAGAAGCTTTCTTT.